The table lists the clone carrying this T cell receptor (beta chain) with many counts. Its target is unknown. This sample is part of a study of T cells in Graves' hyperthyroidism and ophthalmopathy. Study overall: Peripheral blood specimens were obtained at initial diagnosis, prior to any treatment. General study points: A model of 13 V-J pairs discriminated ophthalmopathy from stable hyperthyroidism.

In making diagnoses, clinical symptoms, serum thyroxine and TRAb, thyroid ultrasound and orbital computed tomography were all used. RNA transcripts were the template for amplifying TCR beta CDR3 regions. The HTBI primer set was used in a first-round RT-PCR of the TCR CDR3. MiXCR was run by TCRdb on the multiplex PCR reads, yielding one entry per CDR3 protein. Among nearly 600,000 distinct CDR3 sequences, more than 11% were seen once, and the ten largest hold 5% to 7%. CDR3 size: 16 residues. Trimming took 2 bases from V and 5 from J; bases not matched to a gene: 11. Germline lookup yields CDR1 SGDLS and CDR2 YYNGEE.

The source is a woman aged 25 to 39 with Graves' hyperthyroidism that later progressed to Graves' ophthalmopathy. Sequencing was performed on blood. The gene calls are TRBV9 and TRBJ2-5, with 8 bases that match TRBD2. The CDR3 is CASSVTSAGRTETQYF. In DNA, the CDR3 is TGTGCCAGCAGCGTGACTAGCGCCGGTCGGACGGAGACCCAGTACTTC.